Included here is one T cell receptor beta chain sequence, with context. The CDR3 runs 12 residues. This sample is part of a study of T cells expressing NK-cell markers. TCRdb re-called the 5' RACE reads and gives one entry per CDR3 protein, without DNA. The sample has about half a million distinct CDR3 sequences. The sequenced material came from blood T cells: a sorted CD56 or NKG2C T cell subset, CD4+ or CD8+ T cells, or bulk PBMC T cells (not recorded which). The rearrangement links TRBV12-3 or TRBV12-4 to TRBJ2-1. This clonotype was sampled from a woman between 50 and 59 years old in good health. CDR3 in amino acids: CASSFLRGEQFF.